This TCR beta chain was recovered during a study of blood T cell repertoires in COVID-19. Study at large: There were acute and convalescent COVID-19 samples, and they came from the United States, Italy and Spain.

The germline CDR1 and CDR2 sequences are SGHNT and YENEEA. The CDR3 extends over 16 amino acids. The V gene lost 0 bases and the J gene lost 8 bases, with 19 bases spanning the gap. Study processing details: Cell counts per sample came from amplifying reference gene primers. The assay was immunoSEQ multiplex PCR, and TCRdb's table has in-frame clones only and misses some. V, J and clone size reflect that table, while D and trimming were determined from the DNA. The sample holds hundreds of thousands of clones, around 88% seen once. This clone was observed a few times. This sequence was found in a woman aged 40 to 55 with acute COVID-19. The V call is TRBV11-3, the J call TRBJ1-2; the D gene is possibly TRBD1 (6 bases). Specimen: PBMCs or T cells enriched from blood (not recorded which). The DNA for the CDR3 is TGTGCCAGCAGCTTAGATCGGTGGGGGACAAAAACGGGCTACACCTTC. Amino acid sequence: CASSLDRWGTKTGYTF. Together with reference TRBV11-3 and TRBJ1-2, the CDR3 gives the full variable domain: EAGVVQSPRYKIIEKKQPVAFWCNPISGHNTLYWYLQNLGQGPELLIRYENEEAVDDSQLPKDRFSAERLKGVDSTLKIQPAELGDSAVYLCASSLDRWGTKTGYTFGSGTRLTVV.